The rows below give T cell receptor beta chains drawn from one sample of a study of monozygotic twins with inflammatory bowel disease. TCRdb reprocessed the 5' RACE reads and stores each CDR3 protein as one record, lacking DNA. The sample holds about 420,000 distinct CDR3 sequences. Source material: blood. The receptor set was obtained from a human donor with ulcerative colitis or Crohn's disease, or a healthy co-twin of an affected twin (not recorded which). The CDR3 runs from the conserved cysteine through the conserved F or W. Each record gives: J gene, V gene, CDR3 protein.

TRBJ2-3 TRBV30 CAWTLITDTQYF
TRBJ2-3 TRBV12-3/TRBV12-4 CASSIGTGGDTQYF
TRBJ2-7 TRBV6-6 CASQQGTRSYEQYF
TRBJ1-1 TRBV9 CASSPRHSNTEAFF
TRBJ2-1 TRBV5-1 CASSLNRASGMTYNEQFF
TRBJ2-3 TRBV7-9 CASSFHPKGPDTQYF
TRBJ1-1 TRBV5-1 CASSFVDGTVNTEAFF
TRBJ2-7 TRBV5-8 CASSKGTSVAYEQYF
TRBJ1-5 TRBV20-1 CSAPRQGISNQPQHF
TRBJ2-2 TRBV6-2/TRBV6-3 CASRPGGAGELFF
TRBJ1-5 TRBV6-1 CASSPTWGSGHQPQHF
TRBJ1-1 TRBV7-9 CASSLNGEGPEAFF
TRBJ2-5 TRBV3-1 CASSKGGVGRETQYF
TRBJ1-1 TRBV6-5 CASSYSGGVFF
TRBJ2-1 TRBV12-3/TRBV12-4 CASRRGQGAYNEQFF